The sequence of this T cell receptor (beta chain) was determined in a study of cytomegalovirus exposure and HLA in healthy donors. On the study more broadly: Sequencing of 150 million to 200 million T cells in an earlier analysis found 100 million to 140 million unique TCR beta sequences. Study results and limitations: Donor immune exposure was known only as CMV serostatus.

The PCR contained 60 Vbeta and 13 Jbeta primers. As processed by the authors: Approximately 11 million shared chains were among the about 80 million unique TCR beta chains that a later analysis counted. The repertoire was sequenced with immunoSEQ multiplex PCR; TCRdb's copy has only in-frame clones and lacks some. V, J and clone size were drawn from that table, and D and trimming were deduced from the DNA. The sample has around 150,000 clones, 60% to 80% seen once. V was clipped by 6 bases and J by 6 bases; unmatched bases: 4. Germline-derived CDR1 and CDR2 are MNHEY and SMNVEV (reference sequence). This CDR3 has 12 amino acids. In regard to this clone: Its antigen is as yet unknown.

The receptor comes from a man younger than 45 in good health and CMV-seronegative. The sample consisted of PBMCs. The chain combines TRBV27 with TRBJ2-7, with 8 bases lining up with TRBD1. This CDR3 reads CASRRQGREQYF. In nucleotides, the CDR3 is TGTGCCAGCAGACGACAGGGGCGCGAGCAGTACTTC.